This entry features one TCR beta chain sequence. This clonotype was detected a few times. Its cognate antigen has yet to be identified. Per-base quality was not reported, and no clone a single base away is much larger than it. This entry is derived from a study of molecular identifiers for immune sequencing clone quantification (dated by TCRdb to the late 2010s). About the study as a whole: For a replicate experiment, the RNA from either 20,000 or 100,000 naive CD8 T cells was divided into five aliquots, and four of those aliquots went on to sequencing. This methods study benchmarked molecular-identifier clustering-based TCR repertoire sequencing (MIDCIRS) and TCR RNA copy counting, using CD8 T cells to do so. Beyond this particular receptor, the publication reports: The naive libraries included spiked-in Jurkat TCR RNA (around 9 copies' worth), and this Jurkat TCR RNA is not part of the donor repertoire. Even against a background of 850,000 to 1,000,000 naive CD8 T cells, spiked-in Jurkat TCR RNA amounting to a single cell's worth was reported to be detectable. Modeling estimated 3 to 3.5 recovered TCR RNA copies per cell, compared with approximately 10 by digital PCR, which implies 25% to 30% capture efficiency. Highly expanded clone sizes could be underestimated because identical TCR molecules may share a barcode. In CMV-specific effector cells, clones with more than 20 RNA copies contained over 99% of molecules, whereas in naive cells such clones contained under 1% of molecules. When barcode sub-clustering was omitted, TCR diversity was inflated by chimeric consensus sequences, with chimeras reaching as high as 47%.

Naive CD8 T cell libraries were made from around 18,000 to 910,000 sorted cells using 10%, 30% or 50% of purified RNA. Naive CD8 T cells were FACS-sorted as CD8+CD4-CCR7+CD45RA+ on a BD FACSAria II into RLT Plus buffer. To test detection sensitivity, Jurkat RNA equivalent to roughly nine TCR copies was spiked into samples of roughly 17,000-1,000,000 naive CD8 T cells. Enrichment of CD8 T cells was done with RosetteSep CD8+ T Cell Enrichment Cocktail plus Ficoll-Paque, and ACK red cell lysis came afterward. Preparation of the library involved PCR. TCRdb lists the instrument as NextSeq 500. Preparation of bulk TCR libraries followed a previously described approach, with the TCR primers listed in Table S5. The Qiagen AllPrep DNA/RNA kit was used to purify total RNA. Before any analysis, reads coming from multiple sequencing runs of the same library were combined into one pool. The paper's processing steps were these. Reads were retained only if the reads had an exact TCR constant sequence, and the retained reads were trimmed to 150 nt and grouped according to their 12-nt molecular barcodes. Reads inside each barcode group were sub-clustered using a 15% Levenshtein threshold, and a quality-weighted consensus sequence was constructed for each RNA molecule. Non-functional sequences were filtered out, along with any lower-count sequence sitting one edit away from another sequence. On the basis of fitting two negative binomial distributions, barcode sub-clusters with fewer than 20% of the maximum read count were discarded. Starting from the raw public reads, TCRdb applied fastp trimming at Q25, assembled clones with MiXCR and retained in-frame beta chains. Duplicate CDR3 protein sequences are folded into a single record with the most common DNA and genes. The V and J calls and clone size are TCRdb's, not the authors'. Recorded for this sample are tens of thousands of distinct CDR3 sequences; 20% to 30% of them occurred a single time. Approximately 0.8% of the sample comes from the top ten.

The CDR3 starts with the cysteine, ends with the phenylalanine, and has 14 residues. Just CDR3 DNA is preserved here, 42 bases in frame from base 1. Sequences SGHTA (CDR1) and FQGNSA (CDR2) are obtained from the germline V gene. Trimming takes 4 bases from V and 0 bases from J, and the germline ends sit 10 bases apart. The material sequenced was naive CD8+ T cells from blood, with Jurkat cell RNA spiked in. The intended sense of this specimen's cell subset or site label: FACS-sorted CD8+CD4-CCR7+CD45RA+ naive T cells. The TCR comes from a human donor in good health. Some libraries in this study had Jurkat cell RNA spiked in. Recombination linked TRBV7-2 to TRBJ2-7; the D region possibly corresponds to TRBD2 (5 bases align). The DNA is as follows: TGTGCCAGCAGCTACTTCAGCGGCTCCTACGAGCAGTACTTC. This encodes CASSYFSGSYEQYF. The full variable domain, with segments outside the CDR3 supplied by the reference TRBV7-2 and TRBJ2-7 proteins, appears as GAGVSQSPSNKVTEKGKDVELRCDPISGHTALYWYRQSLGQGLEFLIYFQGNSAPDKSGLPSDRFSAERTGGSVSTLTIQRTQQEDSAVYLCASSYFSGSYEQYFGPGTRLTVT.